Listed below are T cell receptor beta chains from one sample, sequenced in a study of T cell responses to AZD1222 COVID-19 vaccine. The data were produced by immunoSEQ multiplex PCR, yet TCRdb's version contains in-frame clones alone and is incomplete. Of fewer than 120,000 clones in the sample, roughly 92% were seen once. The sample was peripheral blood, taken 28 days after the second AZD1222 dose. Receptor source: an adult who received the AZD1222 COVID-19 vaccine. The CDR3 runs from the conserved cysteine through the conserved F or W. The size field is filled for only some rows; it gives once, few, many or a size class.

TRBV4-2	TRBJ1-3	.	CASSQTGFGSGNTIYF
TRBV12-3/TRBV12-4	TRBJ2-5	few	CASRRDSQETQYF
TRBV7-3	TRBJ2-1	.	CASSLAGGRDEQFF
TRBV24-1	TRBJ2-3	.	CATSDLGGGTDTQYF
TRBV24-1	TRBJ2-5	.	CATSDTSSGAQETQYF
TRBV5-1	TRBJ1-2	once	CASSRGGADYGYTF
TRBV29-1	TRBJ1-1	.	CSVDRGVNTEAFF
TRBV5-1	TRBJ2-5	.	CASTSGSGDETQYF
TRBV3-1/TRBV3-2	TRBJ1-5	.	CASSQDRWQPQHF
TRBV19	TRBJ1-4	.	CASSPRGREKLFF
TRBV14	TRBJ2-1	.	CASSQDLVDEQFF
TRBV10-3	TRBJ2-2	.	CAISEGQGTGELFF
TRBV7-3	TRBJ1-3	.	CASSTDRENTIYF
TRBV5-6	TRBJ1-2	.	CASSFEGSYGYTF
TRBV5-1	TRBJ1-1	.	CASQREGANTEAFF
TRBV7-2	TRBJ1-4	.	CASSSRQGLVEKLFF
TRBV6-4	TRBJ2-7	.	CASSDHPCYEQYF
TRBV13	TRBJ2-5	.	CASSLFRQETQYF
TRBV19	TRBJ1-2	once	CASSPGGSLGYTF
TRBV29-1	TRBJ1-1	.	CSVEVREGTEAFF
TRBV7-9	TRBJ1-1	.	CASSSTTGGTEAFF
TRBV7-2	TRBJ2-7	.	CASSPQMTVYEQYF
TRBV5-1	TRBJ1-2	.	CASSLVSGEATYGYTF
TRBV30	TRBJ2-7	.	CAWSVKWLAENYEQYF